What follows are 10 T cell receptor beta chains derived from one specimen sequenced in a study of blood T cell repertoires in COVID-19. Sequencing used immunoSEQ multiplex PCR; TCRdb keeps in-frame clones, though not all of them. The data contain approximately 260,000 clones, around 80% of them seen just once; the ten biggest clones take up 4.1%. The sequenced sample consisted of PBMCs or T cells enriched from blood (not recorded which). These receptors were obtained from a man aged 25 to 45 with acute COVID-19.

The rearrangement joins TRBV19 to TRBJ1-5; 11 nucleotides match TRBD1. Trimming took 3 bases from V and 7 from J; bases not matched to a gene: 8. The CDR3 extends over 16 amino acids. Per germline, CDR1 LNHDA and CDR2 SQIVND (reference sequence). CDR3 residues: CASSIGGQGARQPQHF. The CDR3 region has the DNA TGTGCCAGTAGTATTGGCGGACAGGGGGCCAGGCAGCCCCAGCATTTT.

This chain joins TRBV29-1 and TRBJ1-1; no reliable D call. Trimming cost V 4 bases and J 7 bases, with 13 bases left between them. CDR1 is SQVTM, CDR2 ANQGSEA, per germline. The CDR3 has 12 amino acids. CDR3 in DNA: TGCAGCGTTGGGTTCCGGGGAAATGAAGCTTTCTTT. Protein sequence: CSVGFRGNEAFF.

The chain is built from TRBV9 and TRBJ1-2; D is ambiguous. The CDR3 contains 13 residues. CDR1 is SGDLS and CDR2 is YYNGEE in the germline V gene. Trimming pared 2 bases from V and 6 bases from J, leaving 11 bases between. The CDR3 is CASSVGGLHGYTF. CDR3 DNA sequence: TGTGCCAGCAGCGTCGGAGGGTTACATGGCTACACCTTC.

This chain connects TRBV2 to TRBJ1-2; no firm D call. The V end was cut by 3 bases, the J end by 1 base, with 6 bases between. Germline V lookup: CDR1 SNHLY, CDR2 FYNNEI. The length of the CDR3 is 13 residues. DNA for the CDR3: TGTGCCAGCAGTGACGGGGTTAACTATGGCTACACCTTC. Translated: CASSDGVNYGYTF.

This chain joins TRBV27 and TRBJ1-5, with D tentatively TRBD1 (5 bases). CDR1 and CDR2 from the germline V gene are MNHEY and SMNVEV (reference sequence). Trimming shortened V by 8 bases and J by 5 bases, and 19 bases separated the two germline ends. This CDR3 spans 15 amino acids. The CDR3 DNA reads TGTGCCAGCGCTTTGTCGGGGGACTCTTATCAGCCCCAGCATTTT. Protein: CASALSGDSYQPQHF.

This chain uses TRBV24-1 with TRBJ2-2, with D possibly being TRBD1 (6 bases). CDR1 and CDR2 (germline): KGHDR, SFDVKD. The CDR3 is made up of 16 amino acids. Trimming cost V 4 bases and J 0 bases, with 11 bases left between them. The CDR3 DNA reads as TGTGCCACCAGTGAGTTCAGGGGCGCGAACACCGGGGAGCTGTTTTTT. Protein: CATSEFRGANTGELFF.

The chain couples TRBV28 to TRBJ2-5; a weak D match, TRBD2 (7 bases). The CDR3 has 16 residues. Trimming took off 2 bases at V and 4 bases at J, with 17 bases between the two ends. CDR1 and CDR2 (germline): MDHEN, SYDVKM. The CDR3 DNA sequence: TGTGCCAGCAGTTTACGTGGGGGGGCCGGGAGAGAGACCCAGTACTTC. This sequence encodes CASSLRGGAGRETQYF.

This rearrangement joins TRBV7-3 to TRBJ2-4, with D hard to call. Trimming removed 5 bases at V and 5 bases at J, with 10 bases between. CDR3 size: 13 residues. Germline CDR1 reads SGHTA; CDR2 reads FQGTGA. In nucleotides, the CDR3 is TGTGCCAGCAGCCCCTCTCCCCAAAACATTCAGTACTTC. As protein: CASSPSPQNIQYF.

This clone turned up a few times. This chain joins TRBV6-4 and TRBJ2-2; 7 bases are shared with TRBD2. Per the germline V gene, CDR1 is MRHNA and CDR2 is SNTAGT. The CDR3 runs to 14 residues. The J segment lost 3 bases and the V segment lost 6 bases, leaving 4 bases of the junction unmatched. CDR3 sequence (DNA): TGTGCCAGCAGCCTTGGGGGGGACACCGGGGAGCTGTTTTTT. Amino acids: CASSLGGDTGELFF.

V gene TRBV10-1 combines with J gene TRBJ2-2; 14 positions match TRBD2. In germline, CDR1 is WNHNN, CDR2 SYGVQD (reference sequence). Trimming at V came to 6 bases and at J to 1 base, leaving 13 bases not matched to a gene. CDR3 size: 20 residues. As DNA, the CDR3 is TGCGCCAGCAGCCATTGGGGGGGACTAGCGGGAGATGGGAACACCGGGGAGCTGTTTTTT. Translated: CASSHWGGLAGDGNTGELFF.